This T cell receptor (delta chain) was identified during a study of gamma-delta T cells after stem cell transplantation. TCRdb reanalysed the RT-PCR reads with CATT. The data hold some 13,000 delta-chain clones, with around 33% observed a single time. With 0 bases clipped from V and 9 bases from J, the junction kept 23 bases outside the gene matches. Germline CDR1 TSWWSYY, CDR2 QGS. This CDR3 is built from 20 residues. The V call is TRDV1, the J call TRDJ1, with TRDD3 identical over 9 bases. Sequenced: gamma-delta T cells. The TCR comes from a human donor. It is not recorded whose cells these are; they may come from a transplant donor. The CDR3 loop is CALGELPIPTVLGDVGELIF. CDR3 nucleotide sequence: TGTGCTCTTGGGGAACTTCCCATTCCTACAGTACTGGGGGACGTGGGGGAACTCATCTTT.